These 30 T cell receptor beta chains were all obtained from the same sample, sequenced in a study of T cell changes during pregnancy in multiple sclerosis. The data were produced by immunoSEQ multiplex PCR, yet TCRdb's version contains in-frame clones alone and is incomplete. The sample includes about 73,000 clones, approximately 92% of them seen just once. Sequences were derived from peripheral blood, sampled in the third trimester of pregnancy. The receptors shown here come from a female donor in good health, enrolled as a control in a pregnancy study.

The chain couples TRBV7-3 to TRBJ2-3; TRBD1 matches 8 bases. V was pared by 1 base and J by 4 bases, with 7 bases of the junction left unmatched. CDR1 and CDR2 from the germline V gene are SGHTA and FQGTGA. The CDR3 runs 16 residues. CDR3 region: CASSLMAGGLPDTQYF. CDR3 DNA: TGTGCCAGCAGCTTAATGGCAGGGGGCCTCCCAGATACGCAGTATTTT.

The chain couples TRBV2 to TRBJ2-2, with D hard to call. The V end was cut by 4 bases, the J end by 2 bases, with 11 bases between. Per germline, CDR1 SNHLY and CDR2 FYNNEI. This CDR3 region has 15 residues. In nucleotides, the CDR3 is TGTGCCAGCAGTGGGAGAGAAGAAAACACCGGGGAGCTGTTTTTT. This translates into CASSGREENTGELFF.

The genes are TRBV28 and TRBJ2-1; TRBD1 matches 8 bases. Losses at the gene ends were 6 bases for V and 5 bases for J; bases not matched to a gene: 9. This CDR3 is built from 15 residues. Germline V lookup: CDR1 MDHEN, CDR2 SYDVKM. The CDR3 sequence is CASRPDRGWDNEQFF. The DNA for the CDR3 is TGTGCCAGCAGACCAGACAGGGGCTGGGACAATGAGCAGTTCTTC.

The chain links TRBV7-2 to TRBJ1-3, with D tentatively TRBD1 (5 bases). Germline loops: CDR1 SGHTA, CDR2 FQGNSA. CDR3 length: 13 amino acids. V lost 5 bases and J lost 3, with 8 bases in between. CDR3 in amino acids: CASSLDSGNTIYF. The CDR3 coding sequence is TGTGCCAGCAGCCTCGACAGTGGAAACACCATATATTTT.

The chain has TRBV19 and TRBJ1-1; D is unclear. The V and J ends lost 7 bases and 10 bases respectively, with 13 bases between them. The V gene's germline CDR1 is LNHDA and CDR2 SQIVND (reference sequence). The CDR3 is 11 amino acids. The CDR3: CASKQAGGAFF. CDR3 in DNA: TGTGCCAGTAAGCAGGCAGGTGGAGCTTTCTTT.

The rearrangement joins TRBV5-1 to TRBJ1-5, with D possibly TRBD1 on 5 matching bases. The length of the CDR3 is 14 residues. V gave up 5 bases and J gave up 0 bases, with 9 bases separating them. Per germline, CDR1 SGHRS and CDR2 YFSETQ. CDR3 in amino acids: CASRQGDSNQPQHF. Here the CDR3 DNA reads TGCGCCAGCAGACAAGGGGATAGCAATCAGCCCCAGCATTTT. The full variable domain, its missing parts supplied by reference TRBV5-1 and TRBJ1-5, is KAGVTQTPRYLIKTRGQQVTLSCSPISGHRSVSWYQQTPGQGLQFLFEYFSETQRNKGNFPGRFSGRQFSNSRSEMNVSTLELGDSALYLCASRQGDSNQPQHFGDGTRLSIL.

The genes are TRBV28 and TRBJ1-2; no clear D gene. Deletions cut 3 bases from V and 7 bases from J, with 12 bases between. This CDR3 has 13 residues. CDR1 and CDR2 (germline): MDHEN, SYDVKM. The DNA for the CDR3 is TGTGCCAGCAGTTTCCAGGTGATGAGTGGCTACACCTTC. It codes for CASSFQVMSGYTF.

The chain links TRBV5-6 to TRBJ2-3; 7 bases line up with TRBD2. The CDR3 loop spans 15 amino acids. Germline CDR1 is SGHDT and CDR2 is YYEEEE. Trimming took 7 bases from V and 2 from J; bases not matched to a gene: 10. This chain's CDR3 is CASREGGGPTDTQYF. The CDR3 nucleotides read TGTGCCAGCCGCGAGGGCGGGGGACCCACAGATACGCAGTATTTT.

The genes are TRBV7-6 and TRBJ1-2; TRBD1 agrees at 7 bases. V gave up 4 bases and J gave up 2 bases; unmatched junction bases: 1. Per germline, CDR1 SGHVS and CDR2 FNYEAQ. The CDR3 extends over 13 amino acids. The CDR3 nucleotides are TGTGCCAGCAGCTCGGGACAGAACTATGGCTACACCTTC. Its protein is CASSSGQNYGYTF.

A single count supports this clone. The CDR3: CASRTGGWDTQYF. Here the CDR3 DNA reads TGTGCCAGCAGAACAGGGGGATGGGATACGCAGTATTTT. This chain uses TRBV6-1 with TRBJ2-3; 8 bases are shared with TRBD1. CDR3 length: 13 amino acids. Germline V CDR1 and CDR2: MNHNS, SASEGT. J gave up 6 bases and V 6 bases, and 5 bases lay outside the gene matches.

This clone was seen only once. Other DNA sequences within the sample encode an identical CDR3. The CDR3 reads CASSAFLRDRRSPLHF. Here the CDR3 DNA reads TGTGCCAGCAGTGCATTCCTCCGGGACAGACGTTCACCCCTCCACTTT. V and J are TRBV2 and TRBJ1-6; 7 bases fit TRBD1. The CDR3 totals 16 residues. V lost 4 bases to trimming and J lost 9 bases; unmatched junction nucleotides: 12. In germline, CDR1 is SNHLY, CDR2 FYNNEI.

This clone was observed once. The chain is built from TRBV5-1 and TRBJ2-1; a possible D gene is TRBD2 (6 bases). The CDR3 consists of 14 residues. V was trimmed by 2 bases and J by 7 bases, leaving 13 bases between them. The germline CDR1 and CDR2 sequences are SGHRS and YFSETQ. The CDR3 sequence: CASSLITGDNEQFF. The CDR3 region has the DNA TGCGCCAGCAGCTTAATAACGGGAGATAATGAGCAGTTCTTC.

The chain is built from TRBV25-1 and TRBJ2-3; 8 bases fit TRBD1. Germline V CDR1 and CDR2: MGHDK, SYGVNS. Unmatched junction bases numbered 5, after V lost 4 bases and J lost 2 bases. The CDR3 loop spans 15 amino acids. CDR3 coding DNA: TGTGCCAGCAGTGGTGGACAGGGATTCACAGATACGCAGTATTTT. It is translated as CASSGGQGFTDTQYF.

V usage is TRBV28 and J usage is TRBJ1-2, with TRBD1 matching over 9 bases. Germline CDR1 reads MDHEN; CDR2 reads SYDVKM. The J segment lost 4 bases and the V segment lost 7 bases, leaving 7 bases of the junction unmatched. The CDR3 is made up of 14 amino acids. The CDR3: CASTPQGASYGYTF. Written as DNA, the CDR3 is TGTGCCAGCACTCCACAGGGGGCGTCCTATGGCTACACCTTC.

The chain joins TRBV6-5 to TRBJ1-2; TRBD1 is a possible D gene (6 bases). Germline V gene sequence: CDR1 MNHEY, CDR2 SVGAGI. The CDR3 is 14 residues long. The V end lost 6 bases, the J end lost 5 bases, and 16 bases lay between the germline ends. CDR3 sequence: CASRPDGTRYGYTF. Written as DNA, the CDR3 is TGTGCCAGCAGACCCGACGGGACACGGTATGGCTACACCTTC.

The chain joins TRBV5-5 to TRBJ1-1, with D possibly TRBD1 on 6 matching bases. The CDR3 spans 13 residues. The germline V gene encodes CDR1 SGHKS and CDR2 YYEKEE (reference sequence). V lost 8 bases and J 3 bases, leaving 14 bases between the germline ends. The CDR3 DNA follows: TGTGCCAGTAGGACAGATTTAGACACTGAAGCTTTCTTT. Protein product: CASRTDLDTEAFF.

This chain uses TRBV11-1 with TRBJ1-1; D unresolved. V lost 1 base and J 1 base, leaving 10 bases between the germline ends. Germline V gene sequence: CDR1 SGHAT, CDR2 FQDESV (reference sequence). This CDR3 comprises 15 residues. The CDR3 here is CASSLGSAKNTEAFF. The CDR3 bases are TGTGCCAGCAGCTTAGGTTCCGCTAAGAACACTGAAGCTTTCTTT.

The chain is built from TRBV6-1 and TRBJ2-1, with TRBD1 as a possible D gene (6 bases). Trimming cost V 0 bases and J 4 bases, with 10 bases left between them. The CDR3 runs to 15 residues. Germline values: CDR1 MNHNS, CDR2 SASEGT. For the CDR3, the DNA is TGTGCCAGCAGTGAAGCAGGGGGAAGATACAATGAGCAGTTCTTC. Translating gives CASSEAGGRYNEQFF.

The chain couples TRBV7-9 to TRBJ1-1; 8 nucleotides agree with TRBD1. Per the germline V gene, CDR1 is SEHNR and CDR2 is FQNEAQ (reference sequence). The CDR3 extends over 18 amino acids. The V gene end was trimmed by 5 bases and the J gene end by 3 bases; junction bases not matched to a gene: 17. CDR3 DNA: TGTGCCAGCAGCATTCGGACAGGGACCAAATCGAGGGACACTGAAGCTTTCTTT. As protein: CASSIRTGTKSRDTEAFF.

This rearrangement joins TRBV4-2 to TRBJ2-1, with 9 nucleotides matching TRBD2. V lost 2 bases and J lost 1; bases outside the gene matches: 3. CDR1 and CDR2 (germline): LGHNA, YNFKEQ. The CDR3 has 16 amino acids. The CDR3 region has the DNA TGTGCCAGCAGCCAATTTAGCGGGAGTTCCTACAATGAGCAGTTCTTC. As protein: CASSQFSGSSYNEQFF.

Written as DNA, the CDR3 is TGTGCCAGCAGTTTAGAGGTCAGGGGCTATGGCTACACCTTC. Its protein is CASSLEVRGYGYTF. This chain joins TRBV28 and TRBJ1-2; maybe TRBD1 (6 bases). The CDR3 has 14 residues. Germline V gene data show CDR1 as MDHEN and CDR2 as SYDVKM. The germline V and J ends were trimmed by 2 bases and 4 bases, with 11 bases remaining between them.

This sequence joins TRBV10-3 and TRBJ1-5; D is ambiguous. The CDR3 is 15 amino acids. Per germline, CDR1 ENHRY and CDR2 SYGVKD. With 3 bases removed from V and 1 base from J, the gap between germline ends came to 10 bases. The CDR3 reads CAISEGVGSNQPQHF. The CDR3 bases are TGTGCCATCAGTGAAGGAGTTGGAAGCAATCAGCCCCAGCATTTT.

The V call is TRBV11-2, the J call TRBJ2-7, with 8 bases identical to TRBD2. Germline CDR1 is SGHAT and CDR2 is FQNNGV. Trimming cost V 5 bases and J 2 bases; bases outside gene matches: 8. The CDR3 is 15 amino acids. CDR3 sequence: CASSPTGGTPYEQYF. In nucleotides, the CDR3 is TGTGCCAGCAGCCCTACGGGAGGGACCCCCTACGAGCAGTACTTC.

For the CDR3, the DNA is TGTGCCAGCAGCTTGTACGACGCGGGCTCCTACGAGCAGTACTTC. Protein product: CASSLYDAGSYEQYF. The chain is built from TRBV5-6 and TRBJ2-7; D is perhaps TRBD2 (5 bases). The CDR3 runs to 15 residues. Trimming stripped 1 base from V and 0 bases from J, with 11 bases between. The germline V gene has CDR1 SGHDT and CDR2 YYEEEE.

The chain joins TRBV11-2 to TRBJ1-2; the match to TRBD1 covers 8 bases. CDR1 is SGHAT, CDR2 FQNNGV, per germline. The J segment lost 1 base and the V segment lost 4 bases, leaving 8 bases of the junction unmatched. The length of the CDR3 is 16 residues. Here the CDR3 DNA reads TGTGCCAGCAGCTCCTACCGGACAGGGAGTAACTATGGCTACACCTTC. Its translation: CASSSYRTGSNYGYTF. Together with reference TRBV11-2 and TRBJ1-2, the CDR3 gives the full variable domain: EAGVAQSPRYKIIEKRQSVAFWCNPISGHATLYWYQQILGQGPKLLIQFQNNGVVDDSQLPKDRFSAERLKGVDSTLKIQPAKLEDSAVYLCASSSYRTGSNYGYTFGSGTRLTVV.

The chain recombines TRBV4-1 with TRBJ1-5, with 7 bases identical to TRBD1. The CDR3 extends over 16 amino acids. Germline lookup yields CDR1 MGHRA and CDR2 YSYEKL. Trimming removed 9 bases from V and 1 base from J; junction bases left unmatched: 12. CDR3 nucleotides: TGCGCCAGTCTCCCACAGGGGCGGAAAAGCAATCAGCCCCAGCATTTT. Encoded protein: CASLPQGRKSNQPQHF.

The chain is built from TRBV7-9 and TRBJ2-5; D is uncertain. Trimming removed 3 bases at V and 4 bases at J, with 15 bases between. This CDR3 is 15 amino acids long. The germline V gene has CDR1 SEHNR and CDR2 FQNEAQ (reference sequence). CDR3: CASSFRRESPETQYF. The CDR3 DNA is TGTGCCAGCAGCTTCAGGCGCGAGAGCCCAGAGACCCAGTACTTC.

The genes are TRBV9 and TRBJ2-4, with TRBD1 identical over 7 bases. Germline V gives CDR1 SGDLS, CDR2 YYNGEE. The J segment lost 1 base and the V segment lost 0 bases, leaving 13 bases of the junction unmatched. This CDR3 has 19 amino acids. The CDR3 region is CASSVGQGSGRRAKNIQYF. Here the CDR3 DNA reads TGTGCCAGCAGCGTAGGACAGGGTAGTGGTCGACGGGCCAAAAACATTCAGTACTTC.

The chain carries TRBV15 and TRBJ2-7; D possibly corresponds to TRBD1 (6 bases). Trimming took 0 bases from V and 9 from J, leaving 24 bases between them. Germline lookup yields CDR1 LNHNV and CDR2 YYDKDF (reference sequence). The CDR3 loop spans 17 amino acids. CDR3 protein: CATSRDWDPDLRGGQYF. The CDR3 DNA is TGTGCCACCAGCAGAGATTGGGACCCAGACTTACGAGGGGGGCAGTACTTC.

V is TRBV11-2 and J is TRBJ2-2; D is unresolved. Germline V gene data show CDR1 as SGHAT and CDR2 as FQNNGV. The CDR3 totals 12 residues. V lost 2 bases, J lost 5 bases, and 3 bases lay in between. The CDR3, as DNA: TGTGCCAGCAGCTTACTAACCGGGGAGCTGTTTTTT. This translates into CASSLLTGELFF. Full variable domain (rest looked up from reference TRBV11-2 and TRBJ2-2): EAGVAQSPRYKIIEKRQSVAFWCNPISGHATLYWYQQILGQGPKLLIQFQNNGVVDDSQLPKDRFSAERLKGVDSTLKIQPAKLEDSAVYLCASSLLTGELFFGEGSRLTVL.